The TCR beta chain described here comes from a study of Ad26.COV2.S vaccination and SARS-CoV-2 variants. Study in general: A participant enrolled in the COV1001 Ad26.COV2.S trial arm provided the sample. Once or twice, 56 days apart, Ad26.COV2.S was delivered intramuscularly.

For this clone: The antigen is undetermined.

The table came from immunoSEQ multiplex PCR; TCRdb's copy has only in-frame clones and leaves some out. The top ten clones hold approximately 5.9% of a sample with around 300,000 clones, 88% of them seen once. Treatment described: roughly 19 received Ad26.COV2.S at low or high dose, single or two shots; about 5 received placebo; per-sample allocation not given. Sample collection was performed on day 63 after the first vaccine or placebo injection. As its vector, the vaccine had Ad26, which expressed Wuhan-strain SARS-CoV-2 spike. Germline V gives CDR1 SGHRS, CDR2 YFSETQ. The V gene end was trimmed by 7 bases and the J gene end by 3 bases; junction bases not matched to a gene: 3. The CDR3 sequence is 13 residues long. Study-wide findings and caveats: A substantial breadth of spike-specific CD8+ and CD4+ T cell responses after vaccination has been reported.

V is TRBV5-1 and J is TRBJ1-1; 10 bases fit TRBD1. This sequence was found in a person aged 18-65 years who received the Ad26.COV2.S COVID-19 vaccine or a placebo. Sequenced here: peripheral blood, sampled in a trial of Ad26.COV2.S vaccine versus placebo. CDR3 nucleotide sequence: TGCGCCAGCGGACAGGGGGTCGACACTGAAGCTTTCTTT. Protein product: CASGQGVDTEAFF.